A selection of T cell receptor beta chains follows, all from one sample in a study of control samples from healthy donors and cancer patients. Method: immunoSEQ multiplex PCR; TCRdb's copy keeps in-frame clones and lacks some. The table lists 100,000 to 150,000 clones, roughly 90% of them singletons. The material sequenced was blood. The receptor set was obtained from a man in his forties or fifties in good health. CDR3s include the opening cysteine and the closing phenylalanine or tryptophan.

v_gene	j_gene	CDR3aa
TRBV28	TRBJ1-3	CASSLLAGGGPSSGNTIYF
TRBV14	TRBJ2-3	CASSQRTGGVDTQYF
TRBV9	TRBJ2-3	CASSSGSGGARRAQYF
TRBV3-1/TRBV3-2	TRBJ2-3	CARRRGPRGGAGTDTQYF
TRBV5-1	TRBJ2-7	CASSLWTGEDEQYF
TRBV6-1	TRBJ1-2	CASSEAVTGGHGYTF
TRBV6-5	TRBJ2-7	CASSRTERYEQYF
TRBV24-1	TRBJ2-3	CATSDPRGSTDTQYF
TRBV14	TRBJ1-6	CASSQGDRGYSPLHF
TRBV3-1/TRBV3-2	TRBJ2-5	CASSQTPGQEETQYF
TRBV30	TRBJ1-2	CAWTGGANYGYTF
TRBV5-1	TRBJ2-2	CASSFTFGGPGGELFF
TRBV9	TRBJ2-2	CASSVDSGGAYTGELFF
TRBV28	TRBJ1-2	CASSSTGVAYGYTF
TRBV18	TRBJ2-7	CASSPAGGSYEQYF
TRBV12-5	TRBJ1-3	CASGLQAAGNTIYF
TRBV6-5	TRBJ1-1	CASRTGQENTEAFF
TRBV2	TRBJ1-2	CASTVRGTGYGYTF
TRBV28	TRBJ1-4	CASTDSRGSREKLFF
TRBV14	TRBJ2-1	CASSPSGPFEQFF
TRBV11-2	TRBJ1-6	CASSPGTGGDSPLHF
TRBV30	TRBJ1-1	CAWSVAGNMNTEAFF
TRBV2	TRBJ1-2	CASMVNWGYTF
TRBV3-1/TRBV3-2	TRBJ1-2	CASSQVGWGYTF
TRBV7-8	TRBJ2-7	CASKLALTGLEQYF
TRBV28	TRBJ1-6	CASTRALVNSPLHF
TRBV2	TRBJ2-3	CANSIAGGADTQYF
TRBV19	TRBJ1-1	CASSNTRNTEAFF
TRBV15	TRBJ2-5	CATSRGQETQYF
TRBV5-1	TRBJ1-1	CASSSLAAEMNTEAFF
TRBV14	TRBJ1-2	CASSQVQRSRGYTF
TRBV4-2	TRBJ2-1	CASSPSGSYNEQFF
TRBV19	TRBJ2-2	CASDSRPDTGELFF
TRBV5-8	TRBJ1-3	CASSYRTAGNTIYF
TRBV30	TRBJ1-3	CAWSYDPVHIYF
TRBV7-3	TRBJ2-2	CASSSKRGLAGTTANTGELFF
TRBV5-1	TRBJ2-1	CASSPSGVGHNEQFF
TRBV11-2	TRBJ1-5	CASSLDSRELREPQHF
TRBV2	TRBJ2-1	CASRGTGGNEQFF
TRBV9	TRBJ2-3	CASSVGTGWGPDTQYF
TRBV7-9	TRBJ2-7	CASSGTRGSYEQYF
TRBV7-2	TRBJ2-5	CASSPVASGGGTQYF
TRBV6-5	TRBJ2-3	CATWRGAYSTDTQYF
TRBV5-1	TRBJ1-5	CASSLGQGDQPQHF
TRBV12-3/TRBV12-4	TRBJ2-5	CASHIGTEETQYF